The subject of this entry is one T cell receptor beta chain. CDR1 and CDR2 from the germline V gene are LNHNV and YYDKDF (reference sequence). This CDR3 contains 15 residues. V was clipped by 0 bases and J by 10 bases; unmatched bases: 4. Method: immunoSEQ multiplex PCR; TCRdb's copy keeps in-frame clones and lacks some. The data contain about 20,000 clones, 88% of them singletons. The data were taken from a study of T cell changes during pregnancy in multiple sclerosis. Source: CD8+ T cells from peripheral blood mononuclear cells, taken in the third trimester of pregnancy. The sequence was obtained from a female donor in good health, enrolled as a control in a pregnancy study. The chain recombines TRBV15 with TRBJ1-6; TRBD1 matches 9 bases. The CDR3 sequence is CATSRDRTGGSPLHF. As DNA, the CDR3 is TGTGCCACCAGCAGAGATCGAACAGGGGGCTCACCCCTCCACTTT.